The next 12 T cell receptor beta chains were all read from a single sample in a study of post-analysis software for immune sequencing data. Study results and caveats: When patients were compared with controls, a handful of TRBV segments were more frequent, TRBV5-6, TRBV5-1 and TRBV20-1 among them.

cDNA libraries of TCR beta carried unique molecular identifiers. Each CDR3 protein is one row after TCRdb ran MiXCR on the PCR reads. The table lists under 900,000 distinct CDR3 sequences, about 57% of them singletons. Antigen specificity for these receptors is unknown. The sequenced sample was blood. These receptors originate from a girl between 5 and 17 years old with multiple sclerosis.

CDR3 protein: CASSPPGEKRYEQYF. CDR3 nucleotides: TGTGCCAGCTCACCCCCAGGGGAAAAGAGGTACGAGCAGTACTTC. The chain carries TRBV18 and TRBJ2-5; weak D call: TRBD1 (6 bases). The DNA matches TRBJ2-7 better at its end, which makes the J call doubtful. Germline V lookup: CDR1 KGHSH, CDR2 LQKENI. The CDR3 extends over 15 amino acids.

V usage is TRBV29-1 and J usage is TRBJ1-2; 10 nucleotides align to TRBD1. This CDR3 spans 14 amino acids. Germline V lookup: CDR1 SQVTM, CDR2 ANQGSEA. Losses at the gene ends were 4 bases for V and 4 bases for J; bases not matched to a gene: 6. As DNA, the CDR3 is TGCAGCGTTGGGGACAGGGGCCGTATCTATGGCTACACCTTC. Translated, it gives CSVGDRGRIYGYTF.

The rearrangement links TRBV7-9 to TRBJ2-1, with D tentatively TRBD2 (6 bases). Trimming cost V 5 bases and J 7 bases, with 18 bases left between them. This CDR3 contains 15 residues. CDR1 and CDR2 (germline): SEHNR, FQNEAQ (reference sequence). CDR3 loop: CASSRRGLRWNEQFF. Here the CDR3 DNA reads TGTGCCAGCAGCCGGCGGGGACTCAGGTGGAATGAGCAGTTCTTC.

This clonotype was counted between two and nine times. The chain combines TRBV12-3 or TRBV12-4 with TRBJ2-1, with D possibly being TRBD2 (5 bases). Trimming took 6 bases from V and 5 from J, leaving 23 bases between them. The CDR3 is made up of 17 amino acids. CDR3 sequence: CASRFFGSMRENNEQFF. The CDR3 nucleotides read TGTGCCAGCAGATTTTTCGGAAGCATGAGGGAGAACAATGAGCAGTTCTTC.

J is TRBJ2-3 and V is TRBV5-1, with D uncertain. The CDR3 is 13 amino acids. The germline V and J ends were trimmed by 3 bases and 1 base, with 6 bases remaining between them. Per the germline V gene, CDR1 is SGHRS and CDR2 is YFSETQ. This chain's CDR3 is CASSYHGTDTQYF. The CDR3 DNA reads as TGCGCCAGCAGCTACCACGGCACAGATACGCAGTATTTT.

This clonotype was recorded a few times. CDR3 in amino acids: CASANPGDDYGYTF. DNA for the CDR3: TGTGCCAGCGCTAACCCGGGAGATGACTATGGCTACACCTTC. The V and J genes are TRBV9 and TRBJ1-2, with unresolved D. CDR1 and CDR2 (germline): SGDLS, YYNGEE. V lost 7 bases and J 3 bases, leaving 16 bases between the germline ends. The length of the CDR3 is 14 residues.

The sample holds a few counts of this clonotype. This chain connects TRBV20-1 to TRBJ2-1; 13 bases fit TRBD2. The CDR3 consists of 16 residues. The trim removed 6 bases at V and 6 bases at J, leaving 11 bases unmatched. From germline, CDR1 is DFQATT and CDR2 SNEGSKA (reference sequence). The CDR3 reads CSASPTSGGRGNEQFF. In DNA form, the CDR3 reads TGCAGTGCAAGCCCGACTAGCGGGGGGAGGGGCAATGAGCAGTTCTTC.

The chain carries TRBV7-6 and TRBJ2-1; 13 bases map to TRBD2. After removal of 4 bases from V and 2 bases from J, the junction contained 11 bases not matched to a gene. The CDR3 sequence is 19 residues long. Germline assignment: CDR1 SGHVS and CDR2 FNYEAQ. CDR3 loop: CASSSLTSGGWVTYNEQFF. In nucleotides, the CDR3 is TGTGCCAGCAGCTCCCTGACTAGCGGGGGGTGGGTAACCTACAATGAGCAGTTCTTC.

In this sample, this clonotype turned up a few times. The rearrangement links TRBV5-1 to TRBJ2-1; TRBD2 agrees at 11 bases. This CDR3 comprises 18 residues. Germline V gene lookup returns CDR1 SGHRS and CDR2 YFSETQ. Germline trimming cut 3 bases from V and 2 bases from J; bases unmatched to any gene: 10. CDR3 sequence (DNA): TGCGCCAGCAGCTCCGAACTAGGGACTAGCGGAGCCTACAATGAGCAGTTCTTC. It is translated as CASSSELGTSGAYNEQFF.

This clonotype was detected only a few times. V gene TRBV12-3 or TRBV12-4 combines with J gene TRBJ2-2; D ambiguous. The V and J ends lost 6 bases and 1 base respectively, with 9 bases between them. The CDR3 extends over 14 amino acids. In DNA form, the CDR3 reads TGTGCCAGCAGCCGAACCCGGAACACCGGGGAGCTGTTTTTT. Translating it yields CASSRTRNTGELFF.

J is TRBJ2-1 and V is TRBV7-9, with a tentative D call TRBD2 (5 bases). The germline V gene has CDR1 SEHNR and CDR2 FQNEAQ (reference sequence). Trimming stripped 6 bases from V and 10 bases from J, with 16 bases between. This CDR3 has 13 amino acids. The CDR3 DNA reads TGTGCCAGCAGGCCAACTAGTCTTGGGGAGCAGTTCTTC. This gives the protein CASRPTSLGEQFF.

CDR3 region: CSANSQTSGGYEQYF. The CDR3 coding sequence is TGCAGTGCTAACTCCCAGACTAGCGGGGGCTACGAGCAGTACTTC. The rearrangement uses TRBV20-1 and TRBJ2-5, with TRBD2 identical over 12 bases. The J call may be wrong; the DNA end is better matched by TRBJ2-7. Germline lookup yields CDR1 DFQATT and CDR2 SNEGSKA (reference sequence). The CDR3 runs 15 residues.